This TCR beta chain was sequenced for a study of cytomegalovirus exposure and HLA in healthy donors. Notes on the study in general: HLA-A and HLA-B allele assignments for most subjects were reportedly predicted accurately using TCR beta sequences. Most observed TCR sequences were rare, whereas some public TCRs were detected in many donors. A later analysis revealed that TCR association rates differed between HLA loci, peaking at DRB1 and bottoming out at HLA-C.

The CDR3 length is 15 residues. Germline values: CDR1 SGDLS, CDR2 YYNGEE. Losses at the gene ends were 3 bases for V and 5 bases for J; bases not matched to a gene: 7. PCR involved 60 Vbeta and 13 Jbeta primers. Original processing notes: In a later analysis, tens of millions of unique TCR beta chains included roughly 11 million shared by two or more donors. Using immunoSEQ multiplex PCR, the repertoire was profiled, and TCRdb retains in-frame clones only, with some absent. V, J and clone size reflect that table, while D and trimming were determined from the DNA. Of about 120,000 clones listed, 9.5% were seen once; the top ten hold approximately 3%. Comment on this clone: Its specificity is not known.

This clonotype originated in a man aged 25 to 45 in good health and CMV-seronegative. Sample: PBMCs. The chain has TRBV9 and TRBJ2-2; 7 nucleotides agree with TRBD1. The CDR3 is CASSEGQSWTGELFF. The CDR3 DNA sequence: TGTGCCAGCAGCGAGGGACAGTCGTGGACCGGGGAGCTGTTTTTT.